Described below is a single T cell receptor beta chain sequence and its context. Its target is not known. Time point here: neoterminal ileum biopsy at postoperative endoscopy, about 6 months after surgery. Patients were adults with ileal or ileocolonic Crohn's disease needing resection. V lost 0 bases to trimming and J lost 0 bases; unmatched junction nucleotides: 2. This CDR3 is 15 amino acids long. Germline V CDR1 and CDR2: LGHNA, YNFKEQ. This specimen comes from a study of T cell repertoires in ileal Crohn's disease. Study details: At surgery, around 36% of patients smoked, with median disease duration around 8 years.

Some clones are missing from TCRdb's copy, which holds only in-frame ones; the method was immunoSEQ multiplex PCR. This sample carries some 60,000 clones, around 90% of them seen once, and the ten largest clones take approximately 2%. General study results and limits: Endoscopy was done a median about 6.8 months after surgery. Every patient over 26.8% clonality showed endoscopic recurrence.

The sequence was obtained from an adult with Crohn's disease. The J gene is TRBJ2-7, the V gene TRBV4-2; TRBD2 matches at 7 bases. Input material: ileal tissue. The CDR3 nucleotides read TGTGCCAGCAGCCAAGAGGCTAGCGGCTCCTACGAGCAGTACTTC. It specifies CASSQEASGSYEQYF.